Following are 17 T cell receptor beta chains from one sample sequenced in a study of CD8 T cells in ankylosing spondylitis. From the 5' RACE reads, TCRdb called clonotypes with MiXCR, one entry per CDR3 protein. The sample consists of nearly 250,000 distinct CDR3 sequences, 32% of them appearing once. Sequenced: blood, either unsorted or a sorted T cell fraction (not recorded which). These TCRs come from a male donor with ankylosing spondylitis or in good health (not recorded which).

This clonotype appeared a few times. The chain carries TRBV20-1 and TRBJ2-5; D is undetermined. In germline, CDR1 is DFQATT, CDR2 SNEGSKA (reference sequence). The CDR3 spans 15 residues. Trimming took off 0 bases at V and 2 bases at J, with 13 bases between the two ends. The DNA for the CDR3 is TGCAGTGCTAGAGATCCACGTACCATACAAGAGACCCAGTACTTC. This codes for CSARDPRTIQETQYF.

This clonotype was counted a single time. The chain carries TRBV5-1 and TRBJ2-5; a possible D gene is TRBD1 (6 bases). The germline V and J ends were trimmed by 2 bases and 5 bases, with 22 bases remaining between them. The CDR3 covers 17 residues. Looked up from germline, CDR1 is SGHRS and CDR2 is YFSETQ. CDR3 bases: TGCGCCAGCAGCTTCACCGGGACATCCCGCTTTGAGGAGACCCAGTACTTC. It translates to CASSFTGTSRFEETQYF. Full variable domain (outside the CDR3, taken from reference TRBV5-1 and TRBJ2-5): KAGVTQTPRYLIKTRGQQVTLSCSPISGHRSVSWYQQTPGQGLQFLFEYFSETQRNKGNFPGRFSGRQFSNSRSEMNVSTLELGDSALYLCASSFTGTSRFEETQYFGPGTRLLVL.

V and J are TRBV11-2 and TRBJ1-1, with D tentatively TRBD1 (5 bases). Trimming removed 6 bases at V and 4 bases at J, with 15 bases between. This CDR3 has 14 residues. Germline lookup yields CDR1 SGHAT and CDR2 FQNNGV. Written as DNA, the CDR3 is TGTGCCAGCAGGAAACAGGCTTCAGCCACTGAAGCTTTCTTT. The encoded protein is CASRKQASATEAFF. Full variable domain (missing parts from reference TRBV11-2 and TRBJ1-1): EAGVAQSPRYKIIEKRQSVAFWCNPISGHATLYWYQQILGQGPKLLIQFQNNGVVDDSQLPKDRFSAERLKGVDSTLKIQPAKLEDSAVYLCASRKQASATEAFFGQGTRLTVV.

This clonotype has just a few counts. V usage is TRBV6-5 and J usage is TRBJ2-1; 7 positions agree with TRBD2. Germline V gives CDR1 MNHEY, CDR2 SVGAGI. CDR3 length: 16 amino acids. With 0 bases clipped from V and 2 bases from J, the junction kept 4 bases outside the gene matches. CDR3 sequence (DNA): TGTGCCAGCAGTTACTCATCGGGGGGACCCTACAATGAGCAGTTCTTC. It yields the protein CASSYSSGGPYNEQFF.

About this clonotype: This may stem from a read error, because a much larger clone lies one nucleotide away. The V gene is TRBV29-1, the J gene TRBJ2-3, with D maybe TRBD2 (6 bases). CDR1 is SQVTM, CDR2 ANQGSEA, per germline. This CDR3 has 13 amino acids. The CDR3 is CGGTLLEGGTQYF. DNA of the CDR3: TGCGGCGGTACGCTCCTGGAGGGTGGAACGCAGTATTTT.

The V gene is TRBV29-1, the J gene TRBJ2-7, with D possibly TRBD1 on 6 matching bases. This CDR3 contains 13 residues. Germline loops: CDR1 SQVTM, CDR2 ANQGSEA. V was trimmed by 5 bases and J by 3 bases, leaving 14 bases between them. The CDR3 coding sequence is TGCAGCGTTTCGGACAGTGCCCACTACGAGCAGTACTTC. This encodes CSVSDSAHYEQYF.

The rearrangement links TRBV12-3 or TRBV12-4 to TRBJ2-7, with 8 bases matching TRBD2. J gave up 2 bases and V 6 bases, and 6 bases lay outside the gene matches. This CDR3 is built from 14 residues. CDR3 residues: CASSAGGIPYEQYF. The DNA of the CDR3 is TGTGCCAGCAGCGCGGGGGGAATCCCCTACGAGCAGTACTTC.

This clonotype was counted at least ten times. This chain uses TRBV9 with TRBJ2-3, with TRBD2 identical over 8 bases. V lost 0 bases to trimming and J lost 6 bases; unmatched junction nucleotides: 3. The V gene's germline CDR1 is SGDLS and CDR2 YYNGEE. CDR3 length: 14 residues. CDR3 nucleotides: TGTGCCAGCAGCGTAGTCGGGGGGGCGGATACGCAGTATTTT. It translates to CASSVVGGADTQYF.

This clonotype was seen a handful of times. The gene calls are TRBV20-1 and TRBJ2-1; TRBD1 or TRBD2 may be the D gene (5 bases each). Trimming cost V 0 bases and J 6 bases, with 24 bases left between them. Germline CDR1 reads DFQATT; CDR2 reads SNEGSKA (reference sequence). This CDR3 has 18 residues. The DNA of the CDR3 is TGCAGTGCTAGAGATACACTAGGGGAGAAGATGCCCCGCAATGAGCAGTTCTTC. Amino acids: CSARDTLGEKMPRNEQFF.

Of note for this clonotype: The junction departs from germline at one end; a sequencing error may be responsible. The V gene is TRBV12-3 or TRBV12-4, the J gene TRBJ2-1; 14 bases fit TRBD2. The CDR3 extends over 19 amino acids. In DNA form, the CDR3 reads TGTGCCAGCTGTTTAGAAGACGGACTAGCGGGGGGCCTATACAATGAGCAGTTCTTC. As protein: CASCLEDGLAGGLYNEQFF.

The rearrangement joins TRBV20-1 to TRBJ2-1, with D tentatively TRBD1 or TRBD2 (5 bases each). Germline CDR1 DFQATT, CDR2 SNEGSKA (reference sequence). Trimming took off 4 bases at V and 2 bases at J, with 12 bases between the two ends. The CDR3 has 14 residues. The CDR3 coding sequence is TGCAGTGCTACCGGGGACGGACCCTACAATGAGCAGTTCTTC. Translation gives CSATGDGPYNEQFF.

The rearrangement joins TRBV27 to TRBJ2-1, with 11 bases identical to TRBD1. Germline values: CDR1 MNHEY, CDR2 SMNVEV (reference sequence). The CDR3 consists of 15 residues. The J segment lost 5 bases and the V segment lost 6 bases, leaving 6 bases of the junction unmatched. This CDR3 reads CASSRDRGSNNEQFF. The DNA of the CDR3 is TGTGCCAGCAGCCGGGACAGGGGGAGTAACAATGAGCAGTTCTTC.

This clonotype has only a few counts. The gene calls are TRBV20-1 and TRBJ1-1; D unclear. The germline V gene has CDR1 DFQATT and CDR2 SNEGSKA (reference sequence). CDR3 size: 12 residues. Trimming took off 3 bases at V and 5 bases at J, with 10 bases between the two ends. The CDR3 protein is CSASSGRTEAFF. The CDR3, as DNA: TGCAGTGCTAGTAGCGGGAGAACTGAAGCTTTCTTT.

Worth noting for this clonotype: Compared with germline, one end of the junction differs, possibly owing to a read error. V usage is TRBV20-1 and J usage is TRBJ2-7; D gene unclear. The V gene's germline CDR1 is DFQATT and CDR2 SNEGSKA (reference sequence). This CDR3 has 12 residues. CDR3 DNA sequence: TGCAGTGCCAGAGCAGGCAACTACGAGCAGTACTTC. It encodes CSARAGNYEQYF.

This clonotype was picked up a small number of times. The chain carries TRBV5-1 and TRBJ2-7, with 9 bases fitting TRBD2. The CDR3 sequence is 14 residues long. J was trimmed by 3 bases and V by 3 bases; bases with no gene match: 4. Per germline, CDR1 SGHRS and CDR2 YFSETQ. Here the CDR3 reads CASSSQRGDYEQYF. CDR3 sequence (DNA): TGCGCCAGCAGCTCCCAGCGGGGGGACTACGAGCAGTACTTC.

V and J are TRBV30 and TRBJ1-2, with unresolved D. CDR3 length equals 11 residues. V lost 1 base to trimming and J lost 6 bases, with 6 bases between them. CDR1 is GTSNPN, CDR2 SVGIG, per germline (reference sequence). CDR3 DNA sequence: TGTGCCTGGAGTGAAGGGCATGGCTACACCTTC. Protein sequence: CAWSEGHGYTF.

CDR3 DNA: TGCGCCAGCAGCTTCGCAGGAAGAAACACTGAAGCTTTCTTT. This codes for CASSFAGRNTEAFF. The genes are TRBV5-1 and TRBJ1-1; D remains unclear. Germline V CDR1 and CDR2: SGHRS, YFSETQ. The CDR3 has 14 residues. The V end was cut by 2 bases, the J end by 2 bases, with 10 bases between.